Presented here are 5 T cell receptor beta chains from one specimen sequenced in a study of cytomegalovirus exposure and HLA in healthy donors. Assay used: immunoSEQ multiplex PCR; TCRdb lists only in-frame clones, some missing. The sample has roughly 190,000 clones, roughly 83% seen once. The sequencing input was PBMCs. All receptors come from a woman under 30 in good health and CMV-seronegative.

This rearrangement joins TRBV6-1 to TRBJ1-1; 8 nucleotides match TRBD1. V shed 8 bases, J shed 0 bases, and the junction held 2 bases outside the gene matches. The CDR3 extends over 13 amino acids. CDR1 and CDR2 (germline): MNHNS, SASEGT. CDR3 nucleotide sequence: TGTGCCAGCCGACAGGGGTTGAACACTGAAGCTTTCTTT. This translates into CASRQGLNTEAFF.

Remarks on this clone: Different DNA sequences within this sample yield the same CDR3. V and J are TRBV18 and TRBJ2-1, with 9 bases matching TRBD2. Germline trimming cut 6 bases from V and 1 base from J; bases unmatched to any gene: 7. The length of the CDR3 is 16 residues. Germline CDR1 is KGHSH and CDR2 is LQKENI. CDR3 residues: CASSPPSGGSYNEQFF. In DNA, the CDR3 is TGTGCCAGCTCGCCCCCCAGCGGGGGGTCCTACAATGAGCAGTTCTTC.

This chain joins TRBV6-4 and TRBJ2-2, with 7 bases fitting TRBD1. Looked up from germline, CDR1 is MRHNA and CDR2 is SNTAGT. The CDR3 is 13 residues long. V shed 4 bases and J 7 bases; nucleotides not matched to a gene: 3. The CDR3 DNA follows: TGTGCCAGCAGTGCAAACAGGGGCGGGGAGCTGTTTTTT. Its protein is CASSANRGGELFF.

This chain joins TRBV7-3 and TRBJ2-2; 14 nucleotides align to TRBD2. Germline lookup yields CDR1 SGHTA and CDR2 FQGTGA. The CDR3 consists of 16 residues. V trimming: 5 bases; J trimming: 7 bases; junction bases outside the gene matches: 6. The CDR3 is CASSLGTSGGGGELFF. The CDR3 DNA reads TGTGCCAGCAGCCTCGGGACTAGCGGGGGTGGCGGGGAGCTGTTTTTT. Supplemented by reference TRBV7-3 and TRBJ2-2, the full variable domain reads GAGVSQTPSNKVTEKGKYVELRCDPISGHTALYWYRQSLGQGPEFLIYFQGTGAADDSGLPNDRFFAVRPEGSVSTLKIQRTERGDSAVYLCASSLGTSGGGGELFFGEGSRLTVL.

This clone came up once. The chain links TRBV5-4 to TRBJ1-1, with 10 bases identical to TRBD1. Per the germline V gene, CDR1 is SGHNT and CDR2 is YYREEE (reference sequence). With 4 bases clipped from V and 6 bases from J, the junction kept 9 bases outside the gene matches. The CDR3 is 15 amino acids. The CDR3 region is CASSPGQGKQAEAFF. The CDR3 nucleotides read TGTGCCAGCAGCCCGGGACAGGGGAAACAAGCTGAAGCTTTCTTT.